The clone carrying this T cell receptor beta chain was detected only a few times. The entry originates in a study of OX40 agonist ivuxolimab in advanced cancers. Clones were sequenced by immunoSEQ multiplex PCR, and TCRdb holds only the in-frame ones, with some missing. The repertoire includes 6,500 to 8,500 clones, just under 75% of them detected once, and more than 55% sits in the top ten. The CDR3 runs to 14 residues. Trimming pared 6 bases from V and 0 bases from J, leaving 12 bases between. CDR1 and CDR2 (germline): MDHEN, SYDVKM. Sequencing was performed on CD4+ or CD8+ T cells sorted from blood, taken in a trial of the OX40 agonist ivuxolimab. The V and J genes are TRBV28 and TRBJ2-7; D unresolved. The sequence came from an adult with an advanced solid tumor such as melanoma, head and neck, liver or kidney cancer. CDR3 amino acids: CASRDASSSYEQYF. The CDR3 DNA is TGTGCCAGCAGGGATGCGTCCAGCTCCTACGAGCAGTACTTC. The full variable domain, with the rest looked up from reference TRBV28 and TRBJ2-7, is DVKVTQSSRYLVKRTGEKVFLECVQDMDHENMFWYRQDPGLGLRLIYFSYDVKMKEKGDIPEGYSVSREKKERFSLILESASTNQTSMYLCASRDASSSYEQYFGPGTRLTVT.